The 15 T cell receptor beta chains listed next were all sequenced from one sample in a study of cytomegalovirus exposure and HLA in healthy donors. A multiplex PCR was run with 60 Vbeta primers and 13 Jbeta primers. Method: immunoSEQ multiplex PCR; TCRdb's copy keeps in-frame clones and lacks some. The repertoire holds more than 150,000 clones, with over 65% as singletons. The sample taken for sequencing was PBMCs. The source is a man younger than 30 in good health and CMV-seronegative.

This clone came up once. This rearrangement joins TRBV5-8 to TRBJ2-7, with D tentatively TRBD1 (5 bases). V was trimmed by 3 bases and J by 2 bases, leaving 15 bases between them. CDR1 and CDR2 from the germline V gene are SGHTS and YDEGEE. The CDR3 covers 15 residues. The CDR3 region has the DNA TGTGCCAGCAGCTGGGGCGATGAGGTGACCTACGAGCAGTACTTC. Translated: CASSWGDEVTYEQYF.

The chain recombines TRBV18 with TRBJ1-1; no firm D call. This CDR3 comprises 16 residues. Germline CDR1 and CDR2: KGHSH and LQKENI. Trimming left V 2 bases short and J 3 bases short, with 16 bases between. DNA for the CDR3: TGTGCCAGCTCACCAAGCTTGCAGGCATTGTACACTGAAGCTTTCTTT. Protein sequence: CASSPSLQALYTEAFF.

The chain joins TRBV10-1 to TRBJ1-1, with a tentative D call TRBD1 (5 bases). The CDR3 extends over 16 amino acids. Trimming stripped 7 bases from V and 3 bases from J, with 21 bases between. Germline-derived CDR1 and CDR2 are WNHNN and SYGVQD (reference sequence). The CDR3 loop is CASKRGTLRGDTEAFF. The CDR3 nucleotides are TGCGCCAGCAAGCGGGGCACCTTACGGGGGGACACTGAAGCTTTCTTT.

This chain links TRBV18 with TRBJ1-2; 9 bases map to TRBD1. Germline CDR1 is KGHSH and CDR2 is LQKENI. Trimming took 6 bases from V and 4 from J; bases not matched to a gene: 12. CDR3 length: 16 residues. CDR3 residues: CASSPNQGTGIYGYTF. CDR3 in DNA: TGTGCCAGCTCCCCAAACCAAGGGACAGGGATCTATGGCTACACCTTC.

V and J are TRBV4-3 and TRBJ2-1; 9 bases align to TRBD2. V lost 4 bases to trimming and J lost 6 bases; unmatched junction nucleotides: 16. CDR3 length: 18 residues. Germline CDR1 is LGHNA and CDR2 is YSLEER. This CDR3 is CASSPHLLGTSSGNEQFF. DNA for the CDR3: TGCGCCAGCAGCCCTCACCTCCTCGGGACTAGCTCGGGCAATGAGCAGTTCTTC.

The chain has TRBV18 and TRBJ1-2; no definite D call. V was pared by 3 bases and J by 3 bases, with 11 bases between. The CDR3 sequence is 14 residues long. The germline gives CDR1 KGHSH, CDR2 LQKENI. CDR3: CASSPRAGDYGYTF. As DNA, the CDR3 is TGTGCCAGCTCACCGAGGGCAGGAGACTATGGCTACACCTTC.

The J gene is TRBJ2-3, the V gene TRBV7-2, with TRBD2 matching 9 bases. CDR1 is SGHTA and CDR2 is FQGNSA in the germline V gene. Trimming cost V 7 bases and J 4 bases; bases outside gene matches: 9. The CDR3 is 15 residues long. CDR3: CASTWNSGSADTQYF. The CDR3 nucleotides are TGTGCCAGCACCTGGAATAGCGGGAGTGCAGATACGCAGTATTTT.

CDR3 residues: CAGGGAGTEAFF. The CDR3 DNA reads as TGTGCCGGAGGGGGCGCGGGGACTGAAGCTTTCTTT. The chain has TRBV30 and TRBJ1-1; 7 bases map to TRBD1. Per the germline V gene, CDR1 is GTSNPN and CDR2 is SVGIG (reference sequence). Trimming took 8 bases from V and 5 from J; bases not matched to a gene: 8. There are 12 residues in the CDR3. Full variable domain (remainder filled in from reference TRBV30 and TRBJ1-1): SQTIHQWPATLVQPVGSPLSLECTVEGTSNPNLYWYRQAAGRGLQLLFYSVGIGQISSEVPQNLSASRPQDRQFILSSKKLLLSDSGFYLCAGGGAGTEAFFGQGTRLTVV.

V and J are TRBV7-9 and TRBJ2-5, with TRBD1 matching 9 bases. Per germline, CDR1 SEHNR and CDR2 FQNEAQ (reference sequence). After removal of 5 bases from V and 5 bases from J, the junction contained 6 bases not matched to a gene. CDR3 size: 14 residues. CDR3 protein: CASSTGTGLETQYF. DNA for the CDR3: TGTGCCAGCAGCACCGGGACAGGGTTGGAGACCCAGTACTTC.

This clone showed up just a few times. The chain uses TRBV6-5 and TRBJ1-2, with 7 nucleotides matching TRBD1. Trimming cost V 4 bases and J 2 bases; bases outside gene matches: 4. The CDR3 contains 14 residues. CDR1 and CDR2 from the germline V gene are MNHEY and SVGAGI. The chain's CDR3 is CASSSTGTNYGYTF. The CDR3 DNA is TGTGCCAGCAGTTCGACAGGGACCAACTATGGCTACACCTTC.

The rearrangement links TRBV5-1 to TRBJ2-1; 11 bases fit TRBD2. Per germline, CDR1 SGHRS and CDR2 YFSETQ. This CDR3 comprises 15 residues. The junction had 5 bases not matched to a gene; V was cut back by 0 bases and J by 9 bases. The CDR3 DNA reads as TGCGCCAGCAGCTTGGTGACTAGCGGGACGAGTGAGCAGTTCTTC. Residues: CASSLVTSGTSEQFF. Full variable domain (outside the CDR3, taken from reference TRBV5-1 and TRBJ2-1): KAGVTQTPRYLIKTRGQQVTLSCSPISGHRSVSWYQQTPGQGLQFLFEYFSETQRNKGNFPGRFSGRQFSNSRSEMNVSTLELGDSALYLCASSLVTSGTSEQFFGPGTRLTVL.

The J gene is TRBJ2-3, the V gene TRBV30; maybe TRBD1 (7 bases). CDR1 and CDR2 from the germline V gene are GTSNPN and SVGIG (reference sequence). The CDR3 covers 12 residues. Trimming took 0 bases from V and 11 from J, leaving 12 bases between them. CDR3 nucleotide sequence: TGTGCCTGGAGTGTCGGGCAGGGGGGGCAGTATTTT. Protein product: CAWSVGQGGQYF.

V is TRBV11-1 and J is TRBJ2-1, with D possibly TRBD1 on 5 matching bases. The V end was cut by 6 bases, the J end by 2 bases, with 23 bases between. CDR1 SGHAT and CDR2 FQDESV come from the germline V gene (reference sequence). The CDR3 consists of 18 residues. CDR3 loop: CASRGPDLKRGTYNEQFF. The CDR3 region has the DNA TGTGCCAGCAGGGGGCCTGACCTAAAACGTGGGACCTACAATGAGCAGTTCTTC.

The chain recombines TRBV6-1 with TRBJ1-4; D is perhaps TRBD1 (6 bases). Germline V CDR1 and CDR2: MNHNS, SASEGT. This CDR3 has 14 amino acids. V dropped 6 bases and J dropped 2 bases, with 10 bases sitting between them. In DNA, the CDR3 is TGTGCCAGCAGGCAGGGGTCGACTAATGAAAAACTGTTTTTT. This sequence encodes CASRQGSTNEKLFF.

CDR3 protein: CASSGTSVSYEQYF. In DNA, the CDR3 is TGTGCCAGCAGTGGGACTAGCGTATCCTACGAGCAGTACTTC. The genes are TRBV2 and TRBJ2-7, with 9 nucleotides matching TRBD2. The V gene end was trimmed by 4 bases and the J gene end by 1 base; junction bases not matched to a gene: 2. The CDR3 is 14 amino acids. Germline CDR1 SNHLY, CDR2 FYNNEI.